This T cell receptor (beta chain) originates from a study of Graves' ophthalmopathy and Graves' hyperthyroidism. Beta-chain TCR CDR3 regions were amplified from RNA transcripts. HTBI primers served in a first-round RT-PCR, which a second-round multiplex PCR followed. MiXCR was run by TCRdb on the multiplex PCR reads, yielding one entry per CDR3 protein. The sample includes 240,000 or so distinct CDR3 sequences, roughly 50% of them seen just once. The V end lost 11 bases, the J end lost 2 bases, and 19 bases lay between the germline ends. This CDR3 contains 15 residues. Germline loops: CDR1 ENHRY, CDR2 SYGVKD. Exclusion criteria comprised other autoimmune diseases, uncontrolled infections, pregnancy or lactation in patients. PBMCs stemmed from roughly 9.7 ml of fresh peripheral blood.

The V and J genes are TRBV10-3 and TRBJ1-5; D may be TRBD1 (5 bases). This clonotype originated in an adult man with Graves' ophthalmopathy. Sequenced material: peripheral blood. Written as DNA, the CDR3 is TGTGCCGCCAGCCTGGGGGGTGTCGGCAATCAGCCCCAGCATTTT. This translates into CAASLGGVGNQPQHF.